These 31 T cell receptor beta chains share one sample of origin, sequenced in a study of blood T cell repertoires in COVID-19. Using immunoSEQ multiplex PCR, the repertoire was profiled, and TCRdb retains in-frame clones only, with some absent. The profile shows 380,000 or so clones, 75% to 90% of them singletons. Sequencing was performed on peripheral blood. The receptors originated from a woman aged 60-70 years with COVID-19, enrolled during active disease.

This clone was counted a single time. CDR3 loop: CASSLTGFSGNTIYF. The CDR3 bases are TGTGCCAGCAGTCTGACAGGATTTTCTGGAAACACCATATATTTT. V usage is TRBV6-5 and J usage is TRBJ1-3; D is perhaps TRBD1 (6 bases). The germline V gene has CDR1 MNHEY and CDR2 SVGAGI. Trimming removed 5 bases at V and 1 base at J, with 12 bases between. This CDR3 has 15 residues.

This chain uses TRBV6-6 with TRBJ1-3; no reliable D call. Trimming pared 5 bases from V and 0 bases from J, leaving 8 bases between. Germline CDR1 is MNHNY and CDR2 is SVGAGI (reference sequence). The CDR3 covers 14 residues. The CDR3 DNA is TGTGCCAGCAGTCACAGTATCTCTGGAAACACCATATATTTT. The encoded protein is CASSHSISGNTIYF.

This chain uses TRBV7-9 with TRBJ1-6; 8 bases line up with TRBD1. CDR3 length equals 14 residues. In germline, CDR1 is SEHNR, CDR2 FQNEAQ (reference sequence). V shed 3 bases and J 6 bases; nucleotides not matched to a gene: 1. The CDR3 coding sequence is TGTGCCAGCAGCTTCGGACAGGGTAATTCACCCCTCCACTTT. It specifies CASSFGQGNSPLHF. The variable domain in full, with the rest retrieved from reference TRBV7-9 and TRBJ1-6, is DTGVSQNPRHKITKRGQNVTFRCDPISEHNRLYWYRQTLGQGPEFLTYFQNEAQLEKSRLLSDRFSAERPKGSFSTLEIQRTEQGDSAMYLCASSFGQGNSPLHFGNGTRLTVT.

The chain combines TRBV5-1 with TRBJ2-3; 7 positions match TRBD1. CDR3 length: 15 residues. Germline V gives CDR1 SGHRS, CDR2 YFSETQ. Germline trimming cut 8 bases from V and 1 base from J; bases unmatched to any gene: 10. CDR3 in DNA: TGCGCCAGACCCCCCGGAGGACAGGGCACAGATACGCAGTATTTT. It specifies CARPPGGQGTDTQYF.

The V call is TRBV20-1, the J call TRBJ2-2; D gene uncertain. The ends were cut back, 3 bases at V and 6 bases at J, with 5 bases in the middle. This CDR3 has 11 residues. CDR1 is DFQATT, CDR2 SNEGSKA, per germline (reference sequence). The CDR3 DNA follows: TGCAGTGCTAGCCGGTCCGGGGAGCTGTTTTTT. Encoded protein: CSASRSGELFF.

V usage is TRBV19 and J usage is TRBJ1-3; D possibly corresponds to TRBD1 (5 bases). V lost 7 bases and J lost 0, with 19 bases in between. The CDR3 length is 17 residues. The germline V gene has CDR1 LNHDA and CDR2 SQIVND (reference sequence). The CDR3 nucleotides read TGTGCCAGTACCCAACGCAGGGCTTCACCCTCTGGAAACACCATATATTTT. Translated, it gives CASTQRRASPSGNTIYF.

CDR3 DNA sequence: TGCGCCAGCAGCTTGACAGGGGATCAGCCCCAGCATTTT. Its protein is CASSLTGDQPQHF. This sequence joins TRBV5-1 and TRBJ1-5, with 7 nucleotides matching TRBD1. From germline, CDR1 is SGHRS and CDR2 YFSETQ. The CDR3 contains 13 residues. With 1 base clipped from V and 5 bases from J, the junction kept 0 bases outside the gene matches.

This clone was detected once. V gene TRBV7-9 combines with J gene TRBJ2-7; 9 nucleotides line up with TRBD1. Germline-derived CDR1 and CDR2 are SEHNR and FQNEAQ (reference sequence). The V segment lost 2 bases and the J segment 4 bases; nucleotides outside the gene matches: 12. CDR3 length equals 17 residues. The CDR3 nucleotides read TGTGCCAGCAGCTTATTGGGACAGGGACTGACTGGGTACGAGCAGTACTTC. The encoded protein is CASSLLGQGLTGYEQYF.

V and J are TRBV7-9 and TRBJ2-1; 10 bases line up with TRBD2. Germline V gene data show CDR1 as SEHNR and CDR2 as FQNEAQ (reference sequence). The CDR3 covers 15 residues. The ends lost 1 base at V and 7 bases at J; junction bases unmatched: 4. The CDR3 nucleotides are TGTGCCAGCAGCTTAGGGAGCGGGGGGGCTAATGAGCAGTTCTTC. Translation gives CASSLGSGGANEQFF.

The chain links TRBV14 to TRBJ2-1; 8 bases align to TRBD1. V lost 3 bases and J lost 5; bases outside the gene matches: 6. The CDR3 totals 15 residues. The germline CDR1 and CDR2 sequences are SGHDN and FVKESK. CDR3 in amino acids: CASSHQGARDNEQFF. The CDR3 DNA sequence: TGTGCCAGCAGCCACCAGGGGGCCCGGGACAATGAGCAGTTCTTC.

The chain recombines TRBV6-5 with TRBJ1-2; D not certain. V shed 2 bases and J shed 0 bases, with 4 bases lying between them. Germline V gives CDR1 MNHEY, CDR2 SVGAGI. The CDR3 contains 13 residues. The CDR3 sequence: CASSYTPNYGYTF. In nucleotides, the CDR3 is TGTGCCAGCAGTTACACACCTAACTATGGCTACACCTTC.

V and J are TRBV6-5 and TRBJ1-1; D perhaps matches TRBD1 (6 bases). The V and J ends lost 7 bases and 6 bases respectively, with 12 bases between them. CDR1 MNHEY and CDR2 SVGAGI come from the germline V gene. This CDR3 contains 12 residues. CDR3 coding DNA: TGTGCCAGCACCGGGGGGCTCTCTGAAGCTTTCTTT. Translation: CASTGGLSEAFF.

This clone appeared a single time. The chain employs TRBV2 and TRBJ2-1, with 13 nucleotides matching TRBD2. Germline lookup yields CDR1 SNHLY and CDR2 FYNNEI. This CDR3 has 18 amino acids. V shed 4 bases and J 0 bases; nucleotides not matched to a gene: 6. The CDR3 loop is CASSGTSGGLSSYNEQFF. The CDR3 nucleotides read TGTGCCAGCAGTGGGACTAGCGGGGGCCTTAGCTCCTACAATGAGCAGTTCTTC. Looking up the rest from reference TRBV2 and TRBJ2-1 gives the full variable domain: EPEVTQTPSHQVTQMGQEVILRCVPISNHLYFYWYRQILGQKVEFLVSFYNNEISEKSEIFDDQFSVERPDGSNFTLKIRSTKLEDSAMYFCASSGTSGGLSSYNEQFFGPGTRLTVL.

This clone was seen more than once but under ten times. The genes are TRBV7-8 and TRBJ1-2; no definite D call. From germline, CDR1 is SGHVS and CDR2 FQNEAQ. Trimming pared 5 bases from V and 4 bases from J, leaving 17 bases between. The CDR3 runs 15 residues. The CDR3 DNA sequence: TGTGCCAGCAGCCCCTATGCGGTTTCGGGCTATGGCTACACCTTC. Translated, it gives CASSPYAVSGYGYTF.

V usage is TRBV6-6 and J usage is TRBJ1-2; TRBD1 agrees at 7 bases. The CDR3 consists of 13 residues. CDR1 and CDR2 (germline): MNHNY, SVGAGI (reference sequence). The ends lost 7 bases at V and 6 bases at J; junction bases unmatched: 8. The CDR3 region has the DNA TGTGCCAGCAATCCGACAGGGAATGATGGCTACACCTTC. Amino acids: CASNPTGNDGYTF.

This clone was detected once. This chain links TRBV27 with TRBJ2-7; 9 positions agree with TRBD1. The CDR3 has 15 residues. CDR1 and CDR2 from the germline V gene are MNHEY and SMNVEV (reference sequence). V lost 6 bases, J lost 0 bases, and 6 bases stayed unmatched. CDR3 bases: TGTGCCAGCAGCCCACAGGGGGCCAGCTCCTACGAGCAGTACTTC. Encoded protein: CASSPQGASSYEQYF.

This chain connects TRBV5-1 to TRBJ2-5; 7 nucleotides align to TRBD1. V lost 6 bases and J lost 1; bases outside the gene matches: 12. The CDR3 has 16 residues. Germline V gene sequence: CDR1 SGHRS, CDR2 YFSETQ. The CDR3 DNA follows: TGCGCCAGCACCGCTAACTCGGGACAGATCCAAGAGACCCAGTACTTC. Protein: CASTANSGQIQETQYF.

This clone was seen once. The CDR3 coding sequence is TGTGCCAGCAGCTTCGGTAGCTCTGGGGCCAACGTCCTGACTTTC. This gives the protein CASSFGSSGANVLTF. V and J are TRBV13 and TRBJ2-6; no clear D. The CDR3 consists of 15 residues. Germline V CDR1 and CDR2: PRHDT, FYEKMQ (reference sequence). Trimming left V 3 bases short and J 0 bases short, with 6 bases between.

CDR3 DNA: TGCGCCAGCAGCCAAGATTCGGCAGGAAGGATCGATGGCTACACCTTC. Translating it yields CASSQDSAGRIDGYTF. V and J are TRBV4-1 and TRBJ1-2; no definite D call. Deletions cut 0 bases from V and 6 bases from J, with 17 bases between. Germline CDR1 and CDR2: MGHRA and YSYEKL. The CDR3 loop spans 16 amino acids.

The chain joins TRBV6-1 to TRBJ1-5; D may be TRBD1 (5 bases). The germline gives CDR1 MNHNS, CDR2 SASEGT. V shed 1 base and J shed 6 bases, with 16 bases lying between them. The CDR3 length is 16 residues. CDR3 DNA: TGTGCCAGCAGTGAAGTATGGGCCCCCGGGGGTCAGCCCCAGCATTTT. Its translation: CASSEVWAPGGQPQHF.

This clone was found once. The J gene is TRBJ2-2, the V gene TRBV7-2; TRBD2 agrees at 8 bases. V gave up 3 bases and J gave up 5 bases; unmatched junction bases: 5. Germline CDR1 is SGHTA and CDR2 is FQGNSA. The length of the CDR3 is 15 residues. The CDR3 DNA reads TGTGCCAGCAGCTTGTTAGCGGGGTTTACCGGGGAGCTGTTTTTT. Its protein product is CASSLLAGFTGELFF. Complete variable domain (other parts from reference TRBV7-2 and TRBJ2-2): GAGVSQSPSNKVTEKGKDVELRCDPISGHTALYWYRQSLGQGLEFLIYFQGNSAPDKSGLPSDRFSAERTGGSVSTLTIQRTQQEDSAVYLCASSLLAGFTGELFFGEGSRLTVL.

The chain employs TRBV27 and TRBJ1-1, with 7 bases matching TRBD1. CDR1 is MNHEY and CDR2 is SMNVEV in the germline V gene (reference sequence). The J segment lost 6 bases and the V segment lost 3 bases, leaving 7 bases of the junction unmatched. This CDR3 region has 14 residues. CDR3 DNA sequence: TGTGCCAGCAGTTTCCATGACAGGGTCGCTGAAGCTTTCTTT. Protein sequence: CASSFHDRVAEAFF.

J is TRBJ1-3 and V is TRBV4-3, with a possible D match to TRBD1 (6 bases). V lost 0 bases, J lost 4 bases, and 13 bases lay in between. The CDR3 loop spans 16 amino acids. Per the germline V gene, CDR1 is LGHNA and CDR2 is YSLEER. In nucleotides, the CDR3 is TGCGCCAGCAGCCAAGATGGAAGGGGGACAGGAAACACCATATATTTT. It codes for CASSQDGRGTGNTIYF.

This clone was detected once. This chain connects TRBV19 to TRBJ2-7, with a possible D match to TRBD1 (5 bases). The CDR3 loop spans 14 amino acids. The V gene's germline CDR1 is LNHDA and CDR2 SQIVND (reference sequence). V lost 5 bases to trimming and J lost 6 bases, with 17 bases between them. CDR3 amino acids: CASSRVGLLSEQYF. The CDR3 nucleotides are TGTGCCAGTAGTCGAGTGGGGCTGCTATCCGAGCAGTACTTC. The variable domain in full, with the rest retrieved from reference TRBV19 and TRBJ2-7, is DGGITQSPKYLFRKEGQNVTLSCEQNLNHDAMYWYRQDPGQGLRLIYYSQIVNDFQKGDIAEGYSVSREKKESFPLTVTSAQKNPTAFYLCASSRVGLLSEQYFGPGTRLTVT.

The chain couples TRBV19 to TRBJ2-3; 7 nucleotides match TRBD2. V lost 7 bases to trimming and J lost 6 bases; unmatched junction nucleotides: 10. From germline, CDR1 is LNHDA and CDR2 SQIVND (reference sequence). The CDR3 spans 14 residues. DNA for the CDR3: TGTGCCAGTACTGGGAGGGCGCCGGTGGATACGCAGTATTTT. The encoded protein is CASTGRAPVDTQYF.

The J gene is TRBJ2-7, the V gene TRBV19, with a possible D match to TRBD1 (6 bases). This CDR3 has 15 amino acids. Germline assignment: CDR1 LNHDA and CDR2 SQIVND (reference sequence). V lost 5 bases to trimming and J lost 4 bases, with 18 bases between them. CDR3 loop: CASSLHRVDVYEQYF. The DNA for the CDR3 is TGTGCCAGTAGTCTGCACAGGGTAGATGTATACGAGCAGTACTTC.

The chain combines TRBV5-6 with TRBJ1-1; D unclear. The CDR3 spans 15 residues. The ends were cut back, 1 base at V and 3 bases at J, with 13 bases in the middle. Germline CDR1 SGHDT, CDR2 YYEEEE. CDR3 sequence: CASSLRRGLDTEAFF. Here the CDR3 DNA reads TGTGCCAGCAGCTTGAGGAGAGGATTGGACACTGAAGCTTTCTTT.

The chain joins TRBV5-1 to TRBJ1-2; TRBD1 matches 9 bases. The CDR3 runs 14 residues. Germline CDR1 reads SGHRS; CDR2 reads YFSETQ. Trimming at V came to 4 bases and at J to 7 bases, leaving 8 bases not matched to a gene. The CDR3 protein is CASSGTGIATGYTF. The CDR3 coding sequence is TGCGCCAGCAGCGGGACAGGGATTGCCACTGGCTACACCTTC.

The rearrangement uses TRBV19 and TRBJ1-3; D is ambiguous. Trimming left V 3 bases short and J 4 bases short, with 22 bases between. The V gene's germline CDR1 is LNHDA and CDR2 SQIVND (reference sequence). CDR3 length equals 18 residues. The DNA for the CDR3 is TGTGCCAGTAGTATCAACGGCGGGGTAGTCGGTTCGGGAAACACCATATATTTT. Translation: CASSINGGVVGSGNTIYF.

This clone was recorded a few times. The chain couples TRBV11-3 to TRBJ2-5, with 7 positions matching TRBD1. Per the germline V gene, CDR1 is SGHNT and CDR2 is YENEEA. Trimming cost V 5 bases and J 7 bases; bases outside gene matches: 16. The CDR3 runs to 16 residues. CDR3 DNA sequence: TGTGCCAGCAGCAGCAGGACAGGCCCAGAGGAAGGGACCCAGTACTTC. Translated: CASSSRTGPEEGTQYF.

In DNA, the CDR3 is TGTGCCAGCAGCCCGGGACAGGGCGAGGACACTGAAGCTTTCTTT. This sequence encodes CASSPGQGEDTEAFF. The chain joins TRBV3-1 (or the pseudogene TRBV3-2) to TRBJ1-1, with TRBD1 matching over 9 bases. The V segment lost 4 bases and the J segment 3 bases; nucleotides outside the gene matches: 6. Germline V gene lookup returns CDR1 LGHDT and CDR2 YNNKEL (reference sequence). CDR3 size: 15 residues.